A single sample gave rise to the 5 T cell receptor beta chains below, sequenced in a study of blood T cell repertoires in COVID-19 (dated by TCRdb to about 2020). The library was obtained by the immunoSEQ multiplex PCR assay. What TCRdb holds here is the immuneACCESS table cut down to in-frame rearrangements. Part of the clones is not present; checked against another copy, under half of the missing clones reflect an unresolved V gene, and the others are unexplained. The sample has 150,000 to 200,000 clones on record, approximately 81% of them singletons. The top ten clonotypes cover approximately 5.6% of the sample. Source material: PBMCs or T cells enriched from blood (not recorded which). Source of these receptors: a woman aged 40 to 49 with acute COVID-19.

The table lists this clone with a few counts. J is TRBJ1-1 and V is TRBV5-1; TRBD1 matches 10 bases. After removal of 4 bases from V and 0 bases from J, the junction contained 12 bases not matched to a gene. This CDR3 contains 18 residues. Germline V lookup: CDR1 SGHRS, CDR2 YFSETQ. CDR3 amino acids: CASSPFRQGARVNTEAFF. CDR3 nucleotide sequence: TGCGCCAGCAGCCCATTTCGACAGGGGGCGCGGGTGAACACTGAAGCTTTCTTT.

The table lists this clone with a count of one. The chain carries TRBV11-2 and TRBJ2-1; D may be TRBD2 (7 bases). The germline V gene has CDR1 SGHAT and CDR2 FQNNGV. This CDR3 has 17 residues. The V and J ends lost 4 bases and 2 bases respectively, with 18 bases between them. CDR3 sequence (DNA): TGTGCCAGCAGCTCCACGCAAGGGAGGGGGACCTACAATGAGCAGTTCTTC. Protein sequence: CASSSTQGRGTYNEQFF.

The chain combines TRBV29-1 with TRBJ2-1; 7 bases agree with TRBD2. V dropped 5 bases and J dropped 2; count of bases not matched to a gene: 0. This CDR3 has 12 amino acids. Germline CDR1 SQVTM, CDR2 ANQGSEA. The CDR3 is CSVSGTYNEQFF. In nucleotides, the CDR3 is TGCAGCGTTAGCGGGACCTACAATGAGCAGTTCTTC.

A single count supports this clone. The J gene is TRBJ2-7, the V gene TRBV28, with D unclear. The CDR3 spans 14 residues. Germline CDR1 reads MDHEN; CDR2 reads SYDVKM. V was cut by 5 bases and J by 0 bases, with 11 bases left in between. The CDR3, as DNA: TGTGCCAGCAGTATCACCGGGTCCTCCTACGAGCAGTACTTC. Translated, it gives CASSITGSSYEQYF. Full variable domain (outside the CDR3, taken from reference TRBV28 and TRBJ2-7): DVKVTQSSRYLVKRTGEKVFLECVQDMDHENMFWYRQDPGLGLRLIYFSYDVKMKEKGDIPEGYSVSREKKERFSLILESASTNQTSMYLCASSITGSSYEQYFGPGTRLTVT.

V gene TRBV5-4 combines with J gene TRBJ2-6, with unresolved D. Germline V gene lookup returns CDR1 SGHNT and CDR2 YYREEE (reference sequence). Trimming took off 2 bases at V and 2 bases at J, with 2 bases between the two ends. The CDR3 length is 13 residues. In DNA, the CDR3 is TGTGCCAGCAGCTTTACTGGGGCCAACGTCCTGACTTTC. Its protein product is CASSFTGANVLTF.